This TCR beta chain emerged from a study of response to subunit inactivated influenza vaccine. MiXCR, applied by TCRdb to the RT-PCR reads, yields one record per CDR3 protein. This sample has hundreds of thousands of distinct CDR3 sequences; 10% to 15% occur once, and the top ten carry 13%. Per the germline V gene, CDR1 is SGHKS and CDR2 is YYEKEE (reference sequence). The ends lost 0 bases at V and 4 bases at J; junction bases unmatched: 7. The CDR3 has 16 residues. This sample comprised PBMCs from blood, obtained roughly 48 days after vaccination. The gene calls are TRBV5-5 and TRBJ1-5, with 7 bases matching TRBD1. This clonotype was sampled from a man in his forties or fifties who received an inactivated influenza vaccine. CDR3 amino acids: CASSLGGRGSNQPQHF. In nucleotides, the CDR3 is TGTGCCAGCAGCTTGGGCGGCAGGGGGAGTAATCAGCCCCAGCATTTT.